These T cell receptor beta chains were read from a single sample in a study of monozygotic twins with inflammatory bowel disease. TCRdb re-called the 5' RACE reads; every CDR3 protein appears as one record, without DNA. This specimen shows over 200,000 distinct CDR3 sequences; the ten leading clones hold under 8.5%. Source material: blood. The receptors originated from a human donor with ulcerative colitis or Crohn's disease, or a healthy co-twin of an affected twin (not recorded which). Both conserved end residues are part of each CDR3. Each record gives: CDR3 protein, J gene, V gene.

CDR3aa: CSAKFSGRKIRDEQFF
j_gene: TRBJ2-1
v_gene: TRBV20-1

CDR3aa: CSARSAPSSTDTQYF
j_gene: TRBJ2-3
v_gene: TRBV20-1

CDR3aa: CASSPKGDTQYF
j_gene: TRBJ2-3
v_gene: TRBV7-3

CDR3aa: CASSVSAGTREAFF
j_gene: TRBJ1-1
v_gene: TRBV6-1

CDR3aa: CASSPRQGSYNEQFF
j_gene: TRBJ2-1
v_gene: TRBV5-1

CDR3aa: CASSTGWANEKLFF
j_gene: TRBJ1-4
v_gene: TRBV19

CDR3aa: CASSEAPHRAEKLFF
j_gene: TRBJ1-4
v_gene: TRBV6-1

CDR3aa: CASSPGRTEAFF
j_gene: TRBJ1-1
v_gene: TRBV3-1

CDR3aa: CSAPTRVNEQFF
j_gene: TRBJ2-1
v_gene: TRBV20-1

CDR3aa: CASSPTGYVIQPQHF
j_gene: TRBJ1-5
v_gene: TRBV19

CDR3aa: CSASPGNTDTQYF
j_gene: TRBJ2-3
v_gene: TRBV20-1

CDR3aa: CASSLSPLGVRTDTQYF
j_gene: TRBJ2-3
v_gene: TRBV7-2

CDR3aa: CSVTGQGTSYDQYF
j_gene: TRBJ2-7
v_gene: TRBV29-1

CDR3aa: CASSVEGGMNGQFF
j_gene: TRBJ2-1
v_gene: TRBV9

CDR3aa: CSARDRQPNTGELFF
j_gene: TRBJ2-2
v_gene: TRBV20-1

CDR3aa: CASSQGDRDHTEAFF
j_gene: TRBJ1-1
v_gene: TRBV4-1

CDR3aa: CASSISTRQETQYF
j_gene: TRBJ2-5
v_gene: TRBV19

CDR3aa: CASSYVSGSGNTIYF
j_gene: TRBJ1-3
v_gene: TRBV6-5

CDR3aa: CASTELQGLGTDTQYF
j_gene: TRBJ2-3
v_gene: TRBV4-1

CDR3aa: CASSVGGSVDTQYF
j_gene: TRBJ2-3
v_gene: TRBV9

CDR3aa: CAISEPSGANVLTF
j_gene: TRBJ2-6
v_gene: TRBV10-3

CDR3aa: CASSIGGGTALAYEQYF
j_gene: TRBJ2-7
v_gene: TRBV19

CDR3aa: CASSPRGGAGNTEAFF
j_gene: TRBJ1-1
v_gene: TRBV3-1

CDR3aa: CSVVQGGNTEAFF
j_gene: TRBJ1-1
v_gene: TRBV29-1

CDR3aa: CASSLGGPGNTEAFF
j_gene: TRBJ1-1
v_gene: TRBV11-3

CDR3aa: CASSAGTRSNQPQHF
j_gene: TRBJ1-5
v_gene: TRBV27

CDR3aa: CASSLIGTDTQYF
j_gene: TRBJ2-3
v_gene: TRBV11-3

CDR3aa: CASSLEGGLGVETQYF
j_gene: TRBJ2-5
v_gene: TRBV5-1

CDR3aa: CASSTYRDRNYEQYF
j_gene: TRBJ2-7
v_gene: TRBV28

CDR3aa: CASSLRLYNEQFF
j_gene: TRBJ2-1
v_gene: TRBV27

CDR3aa: CASSSTKAPLHF
j_gene: TRBJ1-6
v_gene: TRBV6-2/TRBV6-3

CDR3aa: CSVGRDFLTEAFF
j_gene: TRBJ1-1
v_gene: TRBV29-1

CDR3aa: CSAYNQGSSSYEQYF
j_gene: TRBJ2-7
v_gene: TRBV20-1

CDR3aa: CAWRGGYNEQFF
j_gene: TRBJ2-1
v_gene: TRBV30

CDR3aa: CASSFDRGVNIQYF
j_gene: TRBJ2-4
v_gene: TRBV11-2

CDR3aa: CASSGGGPITGELFF
j_gene: TRBJ2-2
v_gene: TRBV7-6

CDR3aa: CASSLVTEDGYTF
j_gene: TRBJ1-2
v_gene: TRBV7-9

CDR3aa: CASSPSSWSYNEQFF
j_gene: TRBJ2-1
v_gene: TRBV7-9

CDR3aa: CASSQDQSLRDRGSQPQHF
j_gene: TRBJ1-5
v_gene: TRBV4-2

CDR3aa: CASSLASGPYEQYF
j_gene: TRBJ2-7
v_gene: TRBV5-1

CDR3aa: CASSPGTERSKSNQPQHF
j_gene: TRBJ1-5
v_gene: TRBV6-2/TRBV6-3

CDR3aa: CASSLGLAGSGELFF
j_gene: TRBJ2-2
v_gene: TRBV5-1

CDR3aa: CASSVQGSYNEQFF
j_gene: TRBJ2-1
v_gene: TRBV18

CDR3aa: CAWSISVSTDTQYF
j_gene: TRBJ2-3
v_gene: TRBV30

CDR3aa: CASSAQGVRTDTQYF
j_gene: TRBJ2-3
v_gene: TRBV7-3

CDR3aa: CASRPMGEWTEAFF
j_gene: TRBJ1-1
v_gene: TRBV13

CDR3aa: CASSFLTGNTGELFF
j_gene: TRBJ2-2
v_gene: TRBV7-9

CDR3aa: CASSLVPGETQYF
j_gene: TRBJ2-5
v_gene: TRBV5-1

CDR3aa: CASSLRVGSYEQYF
j_gene: TRBJ2-7
v_gene: TRBV7-2

CDR3aa: CASSQEGSRGNSGNTIYF
j_gene: TRBJ1-3
v_gene: TRBV3-1

CDR3aa: CASSLARASGANVLTF
j_gene: TRBJ2-6
v_gene: TRBV7-2

CDR3aa: CASRTGGVEKLFF
j_gene: TRBJ1-4
v_gene: TRBV6-6

CDR3aa: CARSGTGETDTQYF
j_gene: TRBJ2-3
v_gene: TRBV2

CDR3aa: CASRALPGLAAKETQYF
j_gene: TRBJ2-5
v_gene: TRBV27

CDR3aa: CASSYPEYSNQPQHF
j_gene: TRBJ1-5
v_gene: TRBV6-5

CDR3aa: CASNKGGANSPLHF
j_gene: TRBJ1-6
v_gene: TRBV5-6

CDR3aa: CASSLEFRGPLFF
j_gene: TRBJ1-4
v_gene: TRBV12-3/TRBV12-4